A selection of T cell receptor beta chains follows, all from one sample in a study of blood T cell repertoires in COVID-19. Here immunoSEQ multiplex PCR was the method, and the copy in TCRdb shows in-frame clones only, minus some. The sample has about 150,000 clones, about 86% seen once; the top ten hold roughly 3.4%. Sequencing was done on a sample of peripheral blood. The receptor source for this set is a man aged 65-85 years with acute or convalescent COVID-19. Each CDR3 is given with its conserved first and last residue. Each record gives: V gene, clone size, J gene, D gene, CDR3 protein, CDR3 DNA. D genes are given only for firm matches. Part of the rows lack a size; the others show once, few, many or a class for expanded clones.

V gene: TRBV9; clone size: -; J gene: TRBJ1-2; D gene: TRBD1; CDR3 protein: CASSPGQGGYGYTF; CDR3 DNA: TGTGCCAGCAGCCCGGGACAGGGGGGCTATGGCTACACCTTC
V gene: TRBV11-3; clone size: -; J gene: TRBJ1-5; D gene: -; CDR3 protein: CASSGATDLHF; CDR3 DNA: TGTGCCAGCTCGGGAGCGACAGACCTACATTTT
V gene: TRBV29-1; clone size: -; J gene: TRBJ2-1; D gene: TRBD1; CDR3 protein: CSAGQGRDEQFF; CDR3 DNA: TGCAGCGCCGGACAGGGGAGGGATGAGCAGTTCTTC
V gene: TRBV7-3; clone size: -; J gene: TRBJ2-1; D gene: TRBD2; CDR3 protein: CASSSYGTSNNEQFF; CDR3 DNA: TGTGCCAGCAGCTCTTACGGGACTAGCAACAATGAGCAGTTCTTC
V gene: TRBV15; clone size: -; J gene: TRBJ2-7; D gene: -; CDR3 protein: CATSREQSSYEQYF; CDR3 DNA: TGTGCCACCAGCAGAGAACAGAGCTCCTACGAGCAGTACTTC
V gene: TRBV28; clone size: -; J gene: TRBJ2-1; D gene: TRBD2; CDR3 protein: CASSPLAGVLNEQFF; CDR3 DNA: TGTGCCAGCAGCCCACTAGCGGGAGTGCTCAATGAGCAGTTCTTC
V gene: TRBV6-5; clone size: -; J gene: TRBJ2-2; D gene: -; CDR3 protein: CASSRDRANTGELFF; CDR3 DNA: TGTGCCAGCAGTCGAGACAGAGCGAACACCGGGGAGCTGTTTTTT
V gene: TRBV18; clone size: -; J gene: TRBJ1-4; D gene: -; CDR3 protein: CASSPINDILGEKLFF; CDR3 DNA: TGTGCCAGCTCCCCCATAAACGACATACTTGGTGAAAAACTGTTTTTT
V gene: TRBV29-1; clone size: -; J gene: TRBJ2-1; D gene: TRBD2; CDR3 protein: CSAYGGTSGEQFF; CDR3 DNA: TGCAGCGCCTATGGGGGGACTAGCGGTGAGCAGTTCTTC
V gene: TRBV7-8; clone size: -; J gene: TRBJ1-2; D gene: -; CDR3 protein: CASSLGATGTNYGYTF; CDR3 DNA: TGTGCCAGCAGCTTAGGTGCAACCGGGACTAACTATGGCTACACCTTC
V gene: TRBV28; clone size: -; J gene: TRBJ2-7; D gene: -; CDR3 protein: CASSLRLPYEQYF; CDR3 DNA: TGTGCCAGCAGTTTACGACTGCCCTACGAGCAGTACTTC
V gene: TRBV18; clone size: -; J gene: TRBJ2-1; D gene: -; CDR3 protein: CASSRTTSMNEQFF; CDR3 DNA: TGTGCCAGCTCACGGACGACTAGTATGAATGAGCAGTTCTTC
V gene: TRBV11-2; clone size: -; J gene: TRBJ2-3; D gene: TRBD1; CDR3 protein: CASSYGTGEDTQYF; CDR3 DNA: TGTGCCAGCAGCTATGGGACAGGGGAAGATACGCAGTATTTT
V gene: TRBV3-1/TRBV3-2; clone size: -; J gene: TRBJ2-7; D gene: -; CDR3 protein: CASSQVGVIYEQYF; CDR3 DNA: TGTGCCAGCAGCCAAGTGGGAGTTATCTACGAGCAGTACTTC
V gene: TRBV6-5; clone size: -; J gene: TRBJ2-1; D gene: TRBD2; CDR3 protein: CASSYSRGRNDEQFF; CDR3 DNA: TGTGCCAGCAGTTACTCACGCGGGAGAAACGATGAGCAGTTCTTC
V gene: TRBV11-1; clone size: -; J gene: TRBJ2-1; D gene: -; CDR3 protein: CASSLEVAASYNEQFF; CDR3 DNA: TGTGCCAGCAGCTTAGAGGTAGCGGCCTCCTACAATGAGCAGTTCTTC
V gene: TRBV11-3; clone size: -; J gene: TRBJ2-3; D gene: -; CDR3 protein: CASSLGGWDTDTQYF; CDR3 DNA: TGTGCCAGCAGCTTGGGGGGTTGGGACACAGATACGCAGTATTTT
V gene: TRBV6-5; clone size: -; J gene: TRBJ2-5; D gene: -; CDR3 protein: CASSPLVQETQYF; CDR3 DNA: TGTGCCAGCAGTCCACTCGTTCAAGAGACCCAGTACTTC
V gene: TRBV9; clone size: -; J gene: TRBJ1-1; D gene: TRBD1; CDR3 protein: CASSVEGQGVFEAFF; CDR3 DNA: TGTGCCAGCAGCGTAGAGGGCCAGGGGGTTTTTGAAGCTTTCTTT
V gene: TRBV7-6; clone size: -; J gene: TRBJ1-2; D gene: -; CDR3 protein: CASSLAPGSDYGYTF; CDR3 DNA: TGTGCCAGCAGCTTAGCCCCGGGGTCCGACTATGGCTACACCTTC
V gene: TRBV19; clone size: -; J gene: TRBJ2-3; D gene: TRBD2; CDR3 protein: CASSTPLAGGPVFADTQYF; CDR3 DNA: TGTGCCAGTAGTACTCCACTAGCGGGAGGGCCAGTTTTTGCGGATACGCAGTATTTT
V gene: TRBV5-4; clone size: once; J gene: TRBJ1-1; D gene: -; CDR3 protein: CASSSGTTGTEAFF; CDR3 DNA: TGTGCCAGCAGCTCCGGGACAACCGGCACTGAAGCTTTCTTT
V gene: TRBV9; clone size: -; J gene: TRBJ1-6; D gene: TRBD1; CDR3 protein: CASSTGQGDNSPLHF; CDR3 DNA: TGTGCCAGCAGCACCGGACAGGGGGATAATTCACCCCTCCACTTT
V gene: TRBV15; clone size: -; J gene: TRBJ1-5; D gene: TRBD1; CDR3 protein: CATGQGNVGSNQPQHF; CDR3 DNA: TGTGCCACTGGACAGGGAAACGTGGGTAGCAATCAGCCCCAGCATTTT
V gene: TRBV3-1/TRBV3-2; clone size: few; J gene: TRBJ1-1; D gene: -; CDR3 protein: CASSRREGQEEAFF; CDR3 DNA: TGTGCCAGCAGCAGAAGAGAGGGTCAGGAGGAAGCTTTCTTT
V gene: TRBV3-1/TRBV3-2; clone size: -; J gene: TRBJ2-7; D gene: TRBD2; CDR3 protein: CASSQDLTGTSVTYEQYF; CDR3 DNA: TGTGCCAGCAGCCAAGACCTCACCGGGACTAGCGTCACCTACGAGCAGTACTTC
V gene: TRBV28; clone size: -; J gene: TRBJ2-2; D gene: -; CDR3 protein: CASSFIRGSGELFF; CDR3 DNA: TGTGCCAGCAGTTTCATAAGGGGGTCCGGGGAGCTGTTTTTT
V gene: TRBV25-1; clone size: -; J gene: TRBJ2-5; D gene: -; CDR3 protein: CASSEHRAETQYF; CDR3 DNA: TGTGCCAGCAGTGAACACAGGGCAGAGACCCAGTACTTC
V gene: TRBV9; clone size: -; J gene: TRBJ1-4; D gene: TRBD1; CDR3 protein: CASSAFTGDLNEKLFF; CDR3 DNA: TGTGCCAGCAGCGCCTTCACAGGGGACCTTAATGAAAAACTGTTTTTT
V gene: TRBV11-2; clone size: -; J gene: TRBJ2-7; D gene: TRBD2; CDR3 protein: CASSSGLAELPYEQYF; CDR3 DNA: TGTGCCAGCAGTTCGGGACTAGCGGAACTACCCTACGAGCAGTACTTC
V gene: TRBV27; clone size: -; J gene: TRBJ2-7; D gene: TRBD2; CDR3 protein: CASSLLRTSGLLHEQYF; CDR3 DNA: TGTGCCAGCAGTTTATTGCGGACTAGCGGCCTCCTACACGAGCAGTACTTC
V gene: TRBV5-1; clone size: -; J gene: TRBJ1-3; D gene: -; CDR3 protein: CASSLVGALSSGNTIYF; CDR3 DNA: TGCGCCAGCAGCTTGGTAGGGGCCCTGAGCTCTGGAAACACCATATATTTT
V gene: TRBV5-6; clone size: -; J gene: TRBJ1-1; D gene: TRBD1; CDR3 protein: CASSRDRGLSAFF; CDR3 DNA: TGTGCCAGCAGCCGGGACAGGGGGCTGTCGGCTTTCTTT
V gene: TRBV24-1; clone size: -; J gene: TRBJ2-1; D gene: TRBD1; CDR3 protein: CATGDSSYNEQFF; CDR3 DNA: TGTGCCACCGGGGACAGCTCCTACAATGAGCAGTTCTTC
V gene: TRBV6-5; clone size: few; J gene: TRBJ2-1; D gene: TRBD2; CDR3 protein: CASSTLGGSKNEQFF; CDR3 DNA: TGTGCCAGCAGTACGCTAGGCGGGAGTAAGAATGAGCAGTTCTTC
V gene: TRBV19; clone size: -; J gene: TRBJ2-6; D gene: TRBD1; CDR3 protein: CASSIETGEPGANVLTF; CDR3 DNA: TGTGCCAGTAGTATAGAGACAGGGGAGCCTGGGGCCAACGTCCTGACTTTC
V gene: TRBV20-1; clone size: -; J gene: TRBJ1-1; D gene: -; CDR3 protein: CSASSTLLMNTEAFF; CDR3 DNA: TGCAGTGCTAGTTCTACGCTACTTATGAACACTGAAGCTTTCTTT
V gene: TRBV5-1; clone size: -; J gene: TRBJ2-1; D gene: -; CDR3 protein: CASSLARTGGNEQFF; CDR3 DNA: TGCGCCAGCAGCTTGGCCCGCACTGGAGGGAATGAGCAGTTCTTC
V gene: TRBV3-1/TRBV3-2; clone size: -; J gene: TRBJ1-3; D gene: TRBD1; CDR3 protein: CASSQAGTGGNTIYF; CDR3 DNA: TGTGCCAGCAGCCAGGCTGGGACAGGTGGAAACACCATATATTTT
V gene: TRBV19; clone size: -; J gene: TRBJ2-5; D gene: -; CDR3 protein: CASTPQGEGETQYF; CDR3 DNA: TGTGCCAGTACCCCACAGGGTGAGGGCGAGACCCAGTACTTC
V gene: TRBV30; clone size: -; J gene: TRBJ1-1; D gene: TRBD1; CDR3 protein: CAWASQGKAFF; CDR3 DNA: TGTGCCTGGGCTTCACAGGGGAAGGCTTTCTTT
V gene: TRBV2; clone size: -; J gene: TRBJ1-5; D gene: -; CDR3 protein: CASTPERNQPQHF; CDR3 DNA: TGTGCCAGCACCCCGGAGCGCAATCAGCCCCAGCATTTT
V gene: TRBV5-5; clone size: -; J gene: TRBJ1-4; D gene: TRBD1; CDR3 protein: CASSLGTVNEKLFF; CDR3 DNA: TGTGCCAGCAGCCTCGGGACAGTTAATGAAAAACTGTTTTTT
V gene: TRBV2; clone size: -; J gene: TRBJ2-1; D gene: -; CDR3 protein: CASQRGEQFF; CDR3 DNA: TGTGCCAGCCAGCGAGGTGAGCAGTTCTTC
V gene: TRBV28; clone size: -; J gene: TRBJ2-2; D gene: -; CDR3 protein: CASSLWGLTGELFF; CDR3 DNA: TGTGCCAGCAGTTTGTGGGGCCTCACCGGGGAGCTGTTTTTT
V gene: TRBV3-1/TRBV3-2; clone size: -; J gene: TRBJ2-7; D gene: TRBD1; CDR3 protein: CASSQDRGPYEQYF; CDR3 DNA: TGTGCCAGCAGCCAAGATAGGGGGCCCTACGAGCAGTACTTC
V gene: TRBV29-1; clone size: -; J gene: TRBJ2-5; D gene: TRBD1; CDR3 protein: CSAKGQSQETQYF; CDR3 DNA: TGCAGCGCTAAGGGACAGAGCCAAGAGACCCAGTACTTC
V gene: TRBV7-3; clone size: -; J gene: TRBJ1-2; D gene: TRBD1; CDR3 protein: CASSRGQGGGYTF; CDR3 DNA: TGTGCCAGCAGCAGGGGGCAGGGCGGTGGCTACACCTTC
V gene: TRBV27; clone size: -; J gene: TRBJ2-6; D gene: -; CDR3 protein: CASRGSPGANVLTF; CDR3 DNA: TGTGCCAGCCGCGGATCCCCTGGGGCCAACGTCCTGACTTTC
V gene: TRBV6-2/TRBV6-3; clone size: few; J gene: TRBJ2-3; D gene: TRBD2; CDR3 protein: CASSYTSGSTDTQYF; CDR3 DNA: TGTGCCAGCAGTTACACTAGCGGGAGCACAGATACGCAGTATTTT
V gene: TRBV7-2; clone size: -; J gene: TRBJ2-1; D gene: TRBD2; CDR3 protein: CASSLAREVPNNEQFF; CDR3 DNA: TGTGCCAGCAGCTTAGCGCGGGAGGTCCCGAACAATGAGCAGTTCTTC
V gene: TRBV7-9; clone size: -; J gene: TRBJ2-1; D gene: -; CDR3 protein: CASNRGSSYNEQFF; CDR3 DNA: TGTGCCAGCAACCGCGGCTCCTCCTACAATGAGCAGTTCTTC
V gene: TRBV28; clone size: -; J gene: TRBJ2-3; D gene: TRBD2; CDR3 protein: CASSLLLARSTDTQYF; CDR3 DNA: TGTGCCAGCAGTTTATTACTAGCGCGGAGCACAGATACGCAGTATTTT
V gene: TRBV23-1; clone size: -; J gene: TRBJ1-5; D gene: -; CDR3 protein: CASPHSRGLDEQPQHF; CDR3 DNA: TGCGCCAGCCCGCACTCCAGGGGCCTGGATGAACAGCCCCAGCATTTT